A single sample gave rise to the 27 T cell receptor beta chains below, sequenced in a study of OX40 agonist ivuxolimab in advanced cancers. Clones were read by immunoSEQ multiplex PCR, and TCRdb kept only the in-frame ones, dropping some. The sample yields some 59,000 clones, around 87% seen once. Sequenced here: CD4+ or CD8+ T cells sorted from blood, sampled in a trial of the OX40 agonist ivuxolimab. The receptor set was obtained from an adult with an advanced solid tumor such as melanoma, head and neck, liver or kidney cancer.

This clone was detected once. The chain links TRBV4-1 to TRBJ1-4; D is unresolved. The CDR3 consists of 16 residues. V lost 1 base and J lost 2, with 11 bases in between. Germline-derived CDR1 and CDR2 are MGHRA and YSYEKL. In DNA, the CDR3 is TGCGCCAGCAGCCAAGTTCAACCCTCTACTAATGAAAAACTGTTTTTT. It is translated as CASSQVQPSTNEKLFF.

The V call is TRBV19, the J call TRBJ2-6, with 12 bases matching TRBD2. This CDR3 is built from 18 residues. Germline trimming cut 4 bases from V and 1 base from J; bases unmatched to any gene: 5. The germline CDR1 and CDR2 sequences are LNHDA and SQIVND (reference sequence). The CDR3 DNA is TGTGCCAGTAGTACACGGACTAGCGGGGTATCTGGGGCCAACGTCCTGACTTTC. This encodes CASSTRTSGVSGANVLTF.

The chain is built from TRBV15 and TRBJ2-5; D not certain. The V gene lost 1 base and the J gene lost 5 bases, with 5 bases spanning the gap. CDR1 is LNHNV and CDR2 is YYDKDF in the germline V gene (reference sequence). The CDR3 has 12 amino acids. CDR3 sequence (DNA): TGTGCCACCAGCAGAGTTGAGGAGACCCAGTACTTC. Residues: CATSRVEETQYF.

The chain employs TRBV5-4 and TRBJ1-2; D gene uncertain. With 1 base removed from V and 6 bases from J, the gap between germline ends came to 16 bases. The CDR3 loop spans 15 amino acids. Looked up from germline, CDR1 is SGHNT and CDR2 is YYREEE (reference sequence). Written as DNA, the CDR3 is TGTGCCAGCAGCTTGCCCCCGGGCATAGAAAATGGCTACACCTTC. Encoded protein: CASSLPPGIENGYTF.

The chain employs TRBV25-1 and TRBJ1-4; 7 nucleotides match TRBD1. This CDR3 has 15 residues. The germline CDR1 and CDR2 sequences are MGHDK and SYGVNS. Trimming removed 5 bases from V and 8 bases from J; junction bases left unmatched: 11. The chain's CDR3 is CASSQPGQGGEKLFF. DNA for the CDR3: TGTGCCAGCAGTCAACCAGGGCAGGGGGGCGAAAAACTGTTTTTT.

The chain recombines TRBV7-2 with TRBJ1-6, with 7 bases aligning to TRBD1. Germline trimming cut 5 bases from V and 7 bases from J; bases unmatched to any gene: 5. Germline V lookup: CDR1 SGHTA, CDR2 FQGNSA. This CDR3 region has 14 residues. The CDR3 DNA reads as TGTGCCAGCAGCCGACAGGGAATCAATTCACCCCTCCACTTT. Its protein is CASSRQGINSPLHF.

The V call is TRBV6-1, the J call TRBJ2-7, with D hard to call. CDR3 length: 15 residues. The V end was cut by 6 bases, the J end by 4 bases, with 19 bases between. Germline V gene sequence: CDR1 MNHNS, CDR2 SASEGT. Written as DNA, the CDR3 is TGTGCCAGCAGCTTGACACGGAGAGTTTTGTACGAGCAGTACTTC. Translating it yields CASSLTRRVLYEQYF.

The chain is built from TRBV28 and TRBJ2-2; 8 positions match TRBD1. V shed 3 bases and J 4 bases; nucleotides not matched to a gene: 10. This CDR3 region has 17 residues. Germline values: CDR1 MDHEN, CDR2 SYDVKM. Here the CDR3 reads CASSLPNRGSRTGELFF. CDR3 coding DNA: TGTGCCAGCAGTTTGCCCAACAGGGGGTCTCGCACCGGGGAGCTGTTTTTT.

The chain uses TRBV11-2 and TRBJ2-5; maybe TRBD2 (7 bases). CDR1 is SGHAT, CDR2 FQNNGV, per germline. V lost 4 bases and J 7 bases, leaving 19 bases between the germline ends. The CDR3 consists of 15 residues. The CDR3 protein is CASSSFVVRGATQYF. CDR3 DNA: TGTGCCAGCAGCTCCTTTGTGGTCCGGGGGGCGACCCAGTACTTC.

The rearrangement uses TRBV28 and TRBJ1-5, with 8 bases fitting TRBD1. Trimming removed 8 bases from V and 9 bases from J; junction bases left unmatched: 9. The CDR3 length is 13 residues. Germline V gene sequence: CDR1 MDHEN, CDR2 SYDVKM. CDR3 DNA: TGTGCCAGCCTTCCCCAGGGGGCGCGGCCCCAGCATTTT. This gives the protein CASLPQGARPQHF. The variable domain in full, with the rest retrieved from reference TRBV28 and TRBJ1-5, is DVKVTQSSRYLVKRTGEKVFLECVQDMDHENMFWYRQDPGLGLRLIYFSYDVKMKEKGDIPEGYSVSREKKERFSLILESASTNQTSMYLCASLPQGARPQHFGDGTRLSIL.

This rearrangement joins TRBV30 to TRBJ1-5; possible D gene TRBD1, 5 bases. This CDR3 has 12 amino acids. Trimming removed 0 bases at V and 7 bases at J, with 7 bases between. The germline V gene has CDR1 GTSNPN and CDR2 SVGIG (reference sequence). Here the CDR3 DNA reads TGTGCCTGGAGTGTACGGGGGCAGCCCCAGCATTTT. It encodes CAWSVRGQPQHF. Combining the CDR3 with reference TRBV30 and TRBJ1-5 gives the whole variable domain SQTIHQWPATLVQPVGSPLSLECTVEGTSNPNLYWYRQAAGRGLQLLFYSVGIGQISSEVPQNLSASRPQDRQFILSSKKLLLSDSGFYLCAWSVRGQPQHFGDGTRLSIL.

V usage is TRBV11-2 and J usage is TRBJ1-4; TRBD1 matches at 7 bases. CDR1 is SGHAT and CDR2 is FQNNGV in the germline V gene. Trimming removed 3 bases from V and 2 bases from J; junction bases left unmatched: 6. CDR3 length: 16 amino acids. For the CDR3, the DNA is TGTGCCAGCAGCTTGCACCCGGGACAGACTAATGAAAAACTGTTTTTT. Residues: CASSLHPGQTNEKLFF.

The chain employs TRBV7-9 and TRBJ1-5; D is undetermined. Trimming left V 5 bases short and J 3 bases short, with 5 bases between. This CDR3 has 12 residues. Germline lookup yields CDR1 SEHNR and CDR2 FQNEAQ (reference sequence). CDR3 DNA sequence: TGTGCCAGCAGCGAGAACAATCAGCCCCAGCATTTT. Translated: CASSENNQPQHF. Full variable domain (outside the CDR3, taken from reference TRBV7-9 and TRBJ1-5): DTGVSQNPRHKITKRGQNVTFRCDPISEHNRLYWYRQTLGQGPEFLTYFQNEAQLEKSRLLSDRFSAERPKGSFSTLEIQRTEQGDSAMYLCASSENNQPQHFGDGTRLSIL.

The chain carries TRBV6-5 and TRBJ2-7, with 9 bases that match TRBD1. The CDR3 is 12 amino acids. The germline CDR1 and CDR2 sequences are MNHEY and SVGAGI. The trim removed 5 bases at V and 7 bases at J, leaving 3 bases unmatched. CDR3 nucleotide sequence: TGTGCCAGCAGTGGACAGGGGCGTGAGCAGTACTTC. This gives the protein CASSGQGREQYF.

This chain connects TRBV4-1 to TRBJ2-4, with 7 nucleotides matching TRBD2. This CDR3 is 14 amino acids long. Germline CDR1 and CDR2: MGHRA and YSYEKL. Trimming took 2 bases from V and 5 from J; bases not matched to a gene: 3. The CDR3 loop reads CASSQQGGENIQYF. The DNA of the CDR3 is TGCGCCAGCAGCCAACAGGGAGGGGAAAACATTCAGTACTTC.

The chain recombines TRBV6-6 with TRBJ2-2, with D hard to call. The CDR3 has 14 amino acids. CDR1 and CDR2 (germline): MNHNY, SVGAGI (reference sequence). Trimming pared 0 bases from V and 6 bases from J, leaving 8 bases between. The CDR3 nucleotides read TGTGCCAGCAGTTACTCGTTGGGTCCCGGGGAGCTGTTTTTT. Its translation: CASSYSLGPGELFF.

The gene calls are TRBV5-1 and TRBJ2-5; 7 bases line up with TRBD2. V was clipped by 0 bases and J by 4 bases; unmatched bases: 6. CDR1 and CDR2 (germline): SGHRS, YFSETQ. The CDR3 totals 15 residues. This chain's CDR3 is CASSLVSGRGETQYF. The CDR3 bases are TGCGCCAGCAGCTTGGTTAGTGGGAGGGGAGAGACCCAGTACTTC.

This chain connects TRBV6-5 to TRBJ2-2; the D is unclear. The CDR3 loop spans 15 amino acids. V lost 4 bases to trimming and J lost 5 bases, with 14 bases between them. CDR1 and CDR2 (germline): MNHEY, SVGAGI. For the CDR3, the DNA is TGTGCCAGCAGTTCGCGAACAGTGACGACCGGGGAGCTGTTTTTT. This translates into CASSSRTVTTGELFF.

The J gene is TRBJ2-1, the V gene TRBV5-1; a possible D gene is TRBD2 (6 bases). Germline V gene sequence: CDR1 SGHRS, CDR2 YFSETQ. V gave up 4 bases and J gave up 8 bases, with 19 bases separating them. The CDR3 is 15 residues long. The CDR3 sequence is CASSRGSGEGHEQFF. For the CDR3, the DNA is TGCGCCAGCAGCCGGGGTTCGGGAGAAGGGCATGAGCAGTTCTTC.

V and J are TRBV7-8 and TRBJ1-1, with no clear D. CDR1 SGHVS and CDR2 FQNEAQ come from the germline V gene. The V and J ends lost 3 bases and 3 bases respectively, with 8 bases between them. The CDR3 has 13 residues. CDR3 bases: TGTGCCAGCAGCTTCGGGAGAGACACTGAAGCTTTCTTT. This sequence encodes CASSFGRDTEAFF.

The chain combines TRBV5-1 with TRBJ2-7; possibly TRBD1 for D (6 bases). The CDR3 contains 15 residues. CDR1 and CDR2 from the germline V gene are SGHRS and YFSETQ. Trimming took off 5 bases at V and 3 bases at J, with 18 bases between the two ends. CDR3 region: CASRNGSGHSYEQYF. CDR3 bases: TGCGCCAGCAGAAACGGCTCGGGACACAGCTACGAGCAGTACTTC.

V is TRBV11-3 and J is TRBJ2-1; D is perhaps TRBD2 (6 bases). The CDR3 has 15 amino acids. Germline-derived CDR1 and CDR2 are SGHNT and YENEEA. The germline V and J ends were trimmed by 1 base and 7 bases, with 14 bases remaining between them. CDR3 amino acids: CASSLAGTPENEQFF. For the CDR3, the DNA is TGTGCCAGCAGCTTAGCCGGGACTCCTGAAAATGAGCAGTTCTTC.

The J gene is TRBJ1-4, the V gene TRBV6-5; the D gene is possibly TRBD1 (5 bases). Germline V gene sequence: CDR1 MNHEY, CDR2 SVGAGI. Deletions cut 2 bases from V and 7 bases from J, with 8 bases between. The CDR3 is made up of 13 amino acids. CDR3 in DNA: TGTGCCAGCAGTTACAGGGACCTTGAAAAACTGTTTTTT. This gives the protein CASSYRDLEKLFF.

The V gene is TRBV6-6, the J gene TRBJ1-3; a possible D gene is TRBD1 (5 bases). The CDR3 totals 13 residues. Germline values: CDR1 MNHNY, CDR2 SVGAGI (reference sequence). Trimming took 7 bases from V and 8 from J, leaving 15 bases between them. CDR3 protein: CASTKTAPHTIYF. As DNA, the CDR3 is TGTGCCAGCACCAAGACAGCTCCCCACACCATATATTTT.

The chain recombines TRBV10-2 with TRBJ2-5, with 12 bases lining up with TRBD1. From germline, CDR1 is WSHSY and CDR2 SAAADI. Trimming removed 6 bases from V and 5 bases from J; junction bases left unmatched: 10. This CDR3 contains 16 residues. The CDR3 sequence is CASRGTGTGGRETQYF. The CDR3 region has the DNA TGCGCCAGCAGGGGAACCGGGACAGGGGGCCGGGAGACCCAGTACTTC.

This sequence joins TRBV7-3 and TRBJ1-5; D is unresolved. Germline V gene sequence: CDR1 SGHTA, CDR2 FQGTGA. Trimming removed 3 bases from V and 9 bases from J, with 12 bases in between. The CDR3 is 13 residues long. The CDR3 spells CASSFSGSGPQHF. CDR3 DNA: TGTGCCAGCAGCTTCTCAGGATCTGGGCCCCAGCATTTT.

V is TRBV7-9 and J is TRBJ2-3; 13 bases match TRBD2. Per germline, CDR1 SEHNR and CDR2 FQNEAQ (reference sequence). The CDR3 has 17 residues. Losses at the gene ends were 5 bases for V and 7 bases for J; bases not matched to a gene: 12. The CDR3 is CASSALGWTSGSNTQYF. CDR3 coding DNA: TGTGCCAGCAGCGCCCTCGGGTGGACTAGCGGGAGCAATACGCAGTATTTT. The full variable domain, in which reference TRBV7-9 and TRBJ2-3 provide the parts outside the CDR3, is DTGVSQNPRHKITKRGQNVTFRCDPISEHNRLYWYRQTLGQGPEFLTYFQNEAQLEKSRLLSDRFSAERPKGSFSTLEIQRTEQGDSAMYLCASSALGWTSGSNTQYFGPGTRLTVL.